This record looks at one T cell receptor (beta chain) sequence and its context. Its antigen is not known. The sample is drawn from a study of blood T cells in healthy people across ages. V was clipped by 5 bases and J by 4 bases, with 17 bases between them. Germline V gene data show CDR1 as SGHTA and CDR2 as FQGNSA. The CDR3 totals 15 residues. Study results and caveats: Older individuals had lower TCR beta diversity per million T cells (the decline was roughly linear).

It was with a sample-barcoded 5' primer and a J-beta primer mix that a second PCR of roughly 6 to 12 cycles was run. Each CDR3 protein gets one entry after TCRdb re-called the 5' RACE reads with MiXCR. The data contain 600,000 to 900,000 distinct CDR3 sequences, 25% to 30% of them singletons. A further study also used this sample, focusing on T cells of mothers and their children. From that second work: With unrelated pairs as the comparison, related mother-child pairs had a slightly higher overlap that was not significant.

This receptor was identified in a boy under 18 in good health. This chain uses TRBV7-2 with TRBJ1-2; D may be TRBD1 (5 bases). The sample consisted of blood. The CDR3, as DNA: TGTGCCAGCAGCCCTCGGACACGGAGAGGCTATGGCTACACCTTC. The encoded protein is CASSPRTRRGYGYTF.